The next 16 T cell receptor beta chains were all read from a single sample in a study of T-cell memory formation after mild COVID-19. MiXCR was run by TCRdb on the 5' RACE reads, yielding one entry per CDR3 protein. The sample includes roughly 350,000 distinct CDR3 sequences, roughly an eighth of them seen just once. The sample taken for sequencing was PBMCs or a T cell subset sorted from them (not recorded which). Every receptor here comes from a young man who had mild COVID-19 (a few samples of this study predate the infection). Cell type and time point are not known.

This clonotype has only a few counts. The chain combines TRBV7-2 with TRBJ2-3; TRBD2 agrees at 16 bases. CDR3 length: 18 amino acids. CDR1 and CDR2 (germline): SGHTA, FQGNSA. V dropped 0 bases and J dropped 2; count of bases not matched to a gene: 2. The CDR3 sequence: CASSLAGTSGGATDTQYF. CDR3 sequence (DNA): TGTGCCAGCAGCTTAGCCGGGACTAGCGGGGGGGCCACAGATACGCAGTATTTT.

The chain combines TRBV4-1 with TRBJ2-5, with TRBD1 identical over 7 bases. Germline V gives CDR1 MGHRA, CDR2 YSYEKL. The CDR3 spans 12 residues. The ends lost 6 bases at V and 2 bases at J; junction bases unmatched: 0. This CDR3 reads CASRGQQETQYF. CDR3 DNA: TGCGCCAGCAGGGGACAGCAAGAGACCCAGTACTTC.

This clonotype was seen many times. This chain joins TRBV29-1 and TRBJ2-2; a possible D gene is TRBD2 (7 bases). Germline lookup yields CDR1 SQVTM and CDR2 ANQGSEA. With 2 bases removed from V and 6 bases from J, the gap between germline ends came to 13 bases. This CDR3 has 14 amino acids. CDR3 loop: CSVELQGRAGELFF. The CDR3 DNA reads as TGCAGCGTTGAACTTCAGGGGAGGGCCGGGGAGCTGTTTTTT.

V usage is TRBV21-1 and J usage is TRBJ2-3. TRBV21-1 is annotated as a pseudogene. The CDR3 is made up of 12 amino acids. The CDR3 spells CASTSAPDTQYF. Written as DNA, the CDR3 is TGTGCCAGCACCTCTGCCCCAGATACGCAGTATTTT.

This clonotype was detected many times. One junction end disagrees with the germline gene, perhaps due to a read error. The J gene is TRBJ1-1, the V gene TRBV5-1, with 8 bases aligning to TRBD1. CDR1 SGHRS and CDR2 YFSETQ come from the germline V gene. The CDR3 has 14 residues. CDR3 DNA: TGTGCCAGCAGCTCCACAGGGGGGAACACTGAAGCTTTCTTT. This sequence encodes CASSSTGGNTEAFF.

About this clonotype: One junction end does not reproduce the germline sequence, and a read error may be involved. The V and J genes are TRBV12-3 or TRBV12-4 and TRBJ2-3; D possibly corresponds to TRBD2 (7 bases). The CDR3 covers 16 residues. CDR3 sequence: CDSSLGGGPPADTQYF. CDR3 sequence (DNA): TGTGACAGCAGTTTAGGCGGGGGCCCGCCAGCAGATACGCAGTATTTT.

This clonotype was detected ten times or more. The rearrangement links TRBV4-1 to TRBJ2-7; tentatively, D is TRBD2 (5 bases). This CDR3 spans 15 amino acids. CDR1 is MGHRA, CDR2 YSYEKL, per germline. V lost 4 bases, J lost 3 bases, and 16 bases lay in between. The CDR3 here is CASSPLRDPIYEQYF. Written as DNA, the CDR3 is TGCGCCAGCAGCCCACTCCGGGATCCTATCTACGAGCAGTACTTC.

This clonotype was detected a few times. The chain carries TRBV7-8 and TRBJ1-2, with 7 bases that match TRBD1. Trimming cost V 6 bases and J 5 bases; bases outside gene matches: 12. CDR1 SGHVS and CDR2 FQNEAQ come from the germline V gene. The CDR3 extends over 15 amino acids. This CDR3 reads CASSTSGDSSYGYTF. For the CDR3, the DNA is TGTGCCAGCAGTACTAGCGGGGACAGTTCATATGGCTACACCTTC.

This chain joins TRBV12-3 or TRBV12-4 and TRBJ2-5, with 11 bases fitting TRBD2. This CDR3 is 16 amino acids long. V shed 2 bases, J shed 7 bases, and the junction held 9 bases outside the gene matches. Written as DNA, the CDR3 is TGTGCCAGCAGTTTAATTTTGACTAGCGGGGTGGGGACCCAGTACTTC. It yields the protein CASSLILTSGVGTQYF.

This clonotype has a handful of counts. The rearrangement uses TRBV15 and TRBJ1-1, with D hard to call. The CDR3 is 13 amino acids. Germline values: CDR1 LNHNV, CDR2 YYDKDF (reference sequence). V lost 4 bases and J lost 0, with 6 bases in between. Here the CDR3 reads CATSNKVNTEAFF. The CDR3, as DNA: TGTGCCACCAGCAATAAGGTGAACACTGAAGCTTTCTTT.

The V and J genes are TRBV20-1 and TRBJ2-3, with no clear D. The CDR3 covers 16 residues. Germline V gene data show CDR1 as DFQATT and CDR2 as SNEGSKA (reference sequence). With 1 base removed from V and 2 bases from J, the gap between germline ends came to 16 bases. In DNA form, the CDR3 reads TGCAGTGCTAGAGCCCCCCCGGCGCAGCACACAGATACGCAGTATTTT. It is translated as CSARAPPAQHTDTQYF.

The chain links TRBV6-5 to TRBJ1-4, with 8 bases identical to TRBD1. CDR3 size: 13 residues. From germline, CDR1 is MNHEY and CDR2 SVGAGI. V dropped 6 bases and J dropped 7; count of bases not matched to a gene: 4. CDR3 protein: CASRGTGVEKLFF. CDR3 coding DNA: TGTGCCAGCAGGGGGACAGGCGTTGAAAAACTGTTTTTT.

This clonotype was observed at least ten times. The chain links TRBV6-2 or TRBV6-3 to TRBJ1-2, with D possibly matching TRBD1 (5 bases). CDR3 length equals 12 residues. Between the trimmed V and J ends, which lost 5 bases and 5 bases, there was a span of 9 bases. Germline CDR1 reads MNHEY; CDR2 reads SVGEGT. DNA of the CDR3: TGTGCCAGCAGTACCCAGGGATATGGCTACACCTTC. It translates to CASSTQGYGYTF.

There are many counts of this clonotype. The chain employs TRBV5-4 and TRBJ1-2, with a tentative D call TRBD1 (6 bases). Deletions cut 4 bases from V and 10 bases from J, with 11 bases between. The germline V gene encodes CDR1 SGHNT and CDR2 YYREEE (reference sequence). The length of the CDR3 is 11 residues. The CDR3 sequence is CASSATGYYTF. The CDR3 DNA follows: TGTGCCAGCAGCGCCACAGGGTACTACACCTTC.

The sample holds a few counts of this clonotype. The CDR3 DNA sequence: TGTGCCAGCAGCCCTCAGGAACGGGAGACCCAGTACTTC. The encoded protein is CASSPQERETQYF. The V call is TRBV7-2, the J call TRBJ2-5, with no clear D. Germline CDR1 is SGHTA and CDR2 is FQGNSA. Trimming shortened V by 5 bases and J by 5 bases, and 12 bases separated the two germline ends. The CDR3 is made up of 13 amino acids.

This clonotype has just a few counts. CDR3 coding DNA: TGTGCCAGTGCCCAAGGACAGGGTCCTGAAAAACTGTTTTTT. Its protein is CASAQGQGPEKLFF. The chain is built from TRBV6-5 and TRBJ1-4, with 8 bases fitting TRBD1. The CDR3 is 14 residues long. V gave up 9 bases and J gave up 7 bases; unmatched junction bases: 10. Germline-derived CDR1 and CDR2 are MNHEY and SVGAGI.